This paragraph reports one T cell receptor beta chain. Original analysis: It was from reference gene primer amplification that nucleated cell counts were estimated. Profiled with immunoSEQ multiplex PCR; TCRdb holds only in-frame clones, not every one. The V and J calls and clone size come from that table; D and trimming were worked out from the DNA. The data hold some 260,000 clones, with 75% to 95% observed a single time. Living in 24 US areas, the participants were between 18 and 89 years of age. The study assigned cohorts using participant-reported clinical history. The sample is drawn from a study of blood T cell repertoires in COVID-19. Study background: PBMCs, B-cell-depleted T cells, or T cells were the source of the cDNA or gDNA that made up the material.

V shed 0 bases and J shed 3 bases, with 12 bases lying between them. Germline V gene lookup returns CDR1 ENHRY and CDR2 SYGVKD. The CDR3 spans 16 residues. Sequencing was carried out using PBMCs or T cells enriched from blood (not recorded which). This chain links TRBV10-3 with TRBJ2-1; D perhaps matches TRBD1 (5 bases). This clonotype originated in a woman aged 18-29 years who had recovered from COVID-19. DNA of the CDR3: TGTGCCATCAGTGAGTCGTTGGGGCGAATCTACAATGAGCAGTTCTTC. This sequence encodes CAISESLGRIYNEQFF.